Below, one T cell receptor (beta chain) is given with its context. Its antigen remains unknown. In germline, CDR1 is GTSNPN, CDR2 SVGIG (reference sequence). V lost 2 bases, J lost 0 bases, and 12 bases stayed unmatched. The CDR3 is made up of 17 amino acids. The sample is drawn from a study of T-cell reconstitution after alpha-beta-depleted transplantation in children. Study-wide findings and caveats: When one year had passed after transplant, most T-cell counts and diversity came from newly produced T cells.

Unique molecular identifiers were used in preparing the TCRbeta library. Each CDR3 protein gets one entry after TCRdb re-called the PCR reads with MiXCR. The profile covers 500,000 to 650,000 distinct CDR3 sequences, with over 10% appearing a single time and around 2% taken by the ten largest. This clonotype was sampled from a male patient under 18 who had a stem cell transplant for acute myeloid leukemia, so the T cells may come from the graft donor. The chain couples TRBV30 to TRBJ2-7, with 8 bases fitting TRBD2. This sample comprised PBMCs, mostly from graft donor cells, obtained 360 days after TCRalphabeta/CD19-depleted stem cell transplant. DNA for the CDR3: TGTGCCTGGAGTACCCCCATAGTAGCGGGGAGCTCCTACGAGCAGTACTTC. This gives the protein CAWSTPIVAGSSYEQYF.